This TCR beta chain was profiled in a study of T cell repertoires in cytomegalovirus infection. Study details: Indications of both CMV infection and matching HLA type were provided by public TCR beta signatures.

The CDR3 sequence is 16 residues long. Trimming removed 1 base from V and 5 bases from J; junction bases left unmatched: 6. This clonotype was seen more than once but under ten times. The target antigen is unknown. Study conclusions and caveats: The study found HLA-C-restricted CMV-specific TCR beta clonotypes dominating the ex vivo response. Summed public TCR beta family frequency identified CMV carriers bearing the relevant HLA.

One entry per CDR3 protein, called by TCRdb with MiXCR from the reads. Of roughly 190,000 distinct CDR3 sequences listed, roughly 9% are singletons. Sequencing input: PBMCs. This TCR came from a human donor in good health (CMV status not recorded). Some clones in this sample may be carry-over from other donors' samples. V is TRBV12-3 or TRBV12-4 and J is TRBJ2-1; 9 bases are a match to TRBD1. The CDR3 reads CASSLVGTGRHNEQFF. CDR3 DNA sequence: TGTGCCAGCAGTTTAGTTGGGACAGGGAGACACAATGAGCAGTTCTTC.